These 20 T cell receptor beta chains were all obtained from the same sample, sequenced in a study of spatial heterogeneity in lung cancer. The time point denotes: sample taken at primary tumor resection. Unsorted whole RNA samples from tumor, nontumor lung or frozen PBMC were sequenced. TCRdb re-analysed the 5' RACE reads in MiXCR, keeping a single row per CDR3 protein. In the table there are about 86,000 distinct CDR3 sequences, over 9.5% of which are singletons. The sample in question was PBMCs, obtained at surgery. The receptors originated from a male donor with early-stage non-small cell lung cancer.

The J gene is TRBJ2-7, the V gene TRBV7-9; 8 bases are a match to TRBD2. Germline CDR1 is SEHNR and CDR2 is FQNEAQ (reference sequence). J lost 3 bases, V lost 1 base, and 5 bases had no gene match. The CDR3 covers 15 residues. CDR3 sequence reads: CASSLGGGGIYEQYF. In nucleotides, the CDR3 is TGTGCCAGCAGCTTAGGAGGCGGGGGGATCTACGAGCAGTACTTC.

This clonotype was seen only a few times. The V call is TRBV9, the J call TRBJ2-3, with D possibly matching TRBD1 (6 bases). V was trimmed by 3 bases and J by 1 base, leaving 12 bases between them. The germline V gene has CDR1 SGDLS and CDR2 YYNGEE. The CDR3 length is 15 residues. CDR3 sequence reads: CASSAFPGGTDTQYF. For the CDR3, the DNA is TGTGCCAGCAGCGCGTTCCCAGGGGGCACAGATACGCAGTATTTT.

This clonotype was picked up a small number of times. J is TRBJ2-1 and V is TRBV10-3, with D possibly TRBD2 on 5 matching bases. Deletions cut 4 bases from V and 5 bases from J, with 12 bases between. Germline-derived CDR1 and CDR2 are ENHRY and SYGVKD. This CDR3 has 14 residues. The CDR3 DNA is TGTGCCATCAGTGTAGGACTCTCAAACAATGAGCAGTTCTTC. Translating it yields CAISVGLSNNEQFF.

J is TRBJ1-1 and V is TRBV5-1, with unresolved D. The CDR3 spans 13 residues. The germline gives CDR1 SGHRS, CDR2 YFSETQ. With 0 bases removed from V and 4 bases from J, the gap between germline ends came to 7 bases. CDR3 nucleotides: TGCGCCAGCAGCTTGGGGTTCACCACTGAAGCTTTCTTT. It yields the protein CASSLGFTTEAFF. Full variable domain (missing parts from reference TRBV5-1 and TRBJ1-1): KAGVTQTPRYLIKTRGQQVTLSCSPISGHRSVSWYQQTPGQGLQFLFEYFSETQRNKGNFPGRFSGRQFSNSRSEMNVSTLELGDSALYLCASSLGFTTEAFFGQGTRLTVV.

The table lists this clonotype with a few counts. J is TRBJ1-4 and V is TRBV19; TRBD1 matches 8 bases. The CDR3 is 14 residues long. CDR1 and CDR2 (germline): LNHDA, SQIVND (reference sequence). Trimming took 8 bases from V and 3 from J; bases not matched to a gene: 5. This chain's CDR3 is CASSQGAANEKLFF. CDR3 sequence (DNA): TGTGCCAGTTCTCAGGGGGCGGCTAATGAAAAACTGTTTTTT.

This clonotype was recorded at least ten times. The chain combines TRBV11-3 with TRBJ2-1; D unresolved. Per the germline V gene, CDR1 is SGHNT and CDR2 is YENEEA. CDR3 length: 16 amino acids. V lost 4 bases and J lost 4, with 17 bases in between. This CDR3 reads CASSSVGFADYNEQFF. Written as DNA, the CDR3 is TGTGCCAGCAGCTCCGTCGGGTTTGCGGATTACAATGAGCAGTTCTTC. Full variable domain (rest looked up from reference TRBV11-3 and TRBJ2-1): EAGVVQSPRYKIIEKKQPVAFWCNPISGHNTLYWYLQNLGQGPELLIRYENEEAVDDSQLPKDRFSAERLKGVDSTLKIQPAELGDSAVYLCASSSVGFADYNEQFFGPGTRLTVL.

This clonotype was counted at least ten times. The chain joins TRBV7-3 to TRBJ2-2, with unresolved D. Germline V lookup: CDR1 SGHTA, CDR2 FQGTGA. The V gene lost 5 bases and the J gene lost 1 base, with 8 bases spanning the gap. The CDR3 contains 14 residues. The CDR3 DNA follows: TGTGCCAGCAGCCTGGGCCGGAACACCGGGGAGCTGTTTTTT. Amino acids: CASSLGRNTGELFF.

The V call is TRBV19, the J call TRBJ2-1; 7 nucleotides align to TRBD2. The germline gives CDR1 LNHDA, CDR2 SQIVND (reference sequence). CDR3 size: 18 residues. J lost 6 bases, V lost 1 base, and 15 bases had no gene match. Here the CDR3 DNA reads TGTGCCAGTAGTATAGCCCCCGGACGAGCGGGATGGGGCAATGAGCAGTTCTTC. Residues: CASSIAPGRAGWGNEQFF.

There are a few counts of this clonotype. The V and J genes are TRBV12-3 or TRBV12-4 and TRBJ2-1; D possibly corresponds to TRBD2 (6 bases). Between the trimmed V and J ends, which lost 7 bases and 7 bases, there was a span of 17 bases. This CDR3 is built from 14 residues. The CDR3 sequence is CASTPLASGNEQFF. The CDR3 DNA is TGTGCCAGCACCCCACTAGCATCTGGGAATGAGCAGTTCTTC.

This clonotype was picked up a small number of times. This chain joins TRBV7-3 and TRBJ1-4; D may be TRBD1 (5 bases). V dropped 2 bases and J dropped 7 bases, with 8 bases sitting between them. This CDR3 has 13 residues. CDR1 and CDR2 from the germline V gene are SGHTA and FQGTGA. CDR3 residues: CASSLWGGEKLFF. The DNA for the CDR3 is TGTGCCAGCAGCTTATGGGGCGGTGAAAAACTGTTTTTT.

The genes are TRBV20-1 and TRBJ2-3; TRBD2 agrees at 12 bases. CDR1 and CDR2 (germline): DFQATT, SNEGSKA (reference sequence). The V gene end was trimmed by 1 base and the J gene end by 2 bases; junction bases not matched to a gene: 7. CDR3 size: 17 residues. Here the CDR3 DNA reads TGCAGTGCTAGAGGACTAGCGGGGGCCCTTCCCACAGATACGCAGTATTTT. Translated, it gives CSARGLAGALPTDTQYF.

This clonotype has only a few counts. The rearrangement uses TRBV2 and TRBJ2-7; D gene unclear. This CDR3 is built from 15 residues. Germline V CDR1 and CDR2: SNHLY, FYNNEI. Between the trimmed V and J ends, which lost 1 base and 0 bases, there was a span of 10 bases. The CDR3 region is CASSEGQPISYEQYF. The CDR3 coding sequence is TGTGCCAGCAGTGAAGGGCAGCCTATCTCCTACGAGCAGTACTTC.

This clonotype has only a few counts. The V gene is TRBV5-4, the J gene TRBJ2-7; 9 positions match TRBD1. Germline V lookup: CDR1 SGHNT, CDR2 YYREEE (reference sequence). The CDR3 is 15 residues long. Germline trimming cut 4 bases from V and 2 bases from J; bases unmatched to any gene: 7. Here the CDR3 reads CASSPPGTGTYEQYF. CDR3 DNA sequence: TGTGCCAGCAGCCCACCTGGGACAGGGACCTACGAGCAGTACTTC.

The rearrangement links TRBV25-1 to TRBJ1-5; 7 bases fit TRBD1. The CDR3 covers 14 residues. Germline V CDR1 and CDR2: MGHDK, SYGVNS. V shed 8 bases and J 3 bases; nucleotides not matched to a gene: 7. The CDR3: CASRNTGVNQPQHF. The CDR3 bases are TGTGCCAGCCGCAATACAGGGGTCAATCAGCCCCAGCATTTT.

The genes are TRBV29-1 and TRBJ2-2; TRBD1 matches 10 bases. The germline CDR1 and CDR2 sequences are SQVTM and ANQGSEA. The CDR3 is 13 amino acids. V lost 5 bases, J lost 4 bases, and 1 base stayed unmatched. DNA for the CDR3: TGCAGCGTTCGGACAGGGGGCACCGGGGAGCTGTTTTTT. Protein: CSVRTGGTGELFF.

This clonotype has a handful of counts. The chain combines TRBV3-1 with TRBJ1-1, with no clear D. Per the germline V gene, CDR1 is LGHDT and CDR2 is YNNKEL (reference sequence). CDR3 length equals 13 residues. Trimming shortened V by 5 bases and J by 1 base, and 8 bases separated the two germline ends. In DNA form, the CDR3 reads TGTGCCAGCAGCGCGGACGGGAACACTGAAGCTTTCTTT. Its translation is CASSADGNTEAFF.

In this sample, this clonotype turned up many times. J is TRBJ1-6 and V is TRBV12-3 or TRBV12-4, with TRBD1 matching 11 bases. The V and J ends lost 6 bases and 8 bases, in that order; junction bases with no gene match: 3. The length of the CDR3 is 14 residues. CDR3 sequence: CASRWTGGDSPLHF. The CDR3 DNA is TGTGCCAGCAGATGGACAGGGGGCGATTCACCCCTCCACTTT.

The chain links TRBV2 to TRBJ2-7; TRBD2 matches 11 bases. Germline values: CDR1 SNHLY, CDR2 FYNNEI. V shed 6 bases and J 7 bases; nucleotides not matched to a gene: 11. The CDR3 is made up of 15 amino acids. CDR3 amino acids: CASSALLAGAEEQYF. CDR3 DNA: TGTGCCAGCAGCGCCCTACTAGCGGGAGCGGAAGAGCAGTACTTC.

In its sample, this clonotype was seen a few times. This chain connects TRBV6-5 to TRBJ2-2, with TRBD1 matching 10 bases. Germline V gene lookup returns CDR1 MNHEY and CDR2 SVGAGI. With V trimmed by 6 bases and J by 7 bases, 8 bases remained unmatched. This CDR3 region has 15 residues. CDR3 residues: CASSPRQGAGGELFF. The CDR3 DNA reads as TGTGCCAGCAGCCCTAGACAGGGGGCCGGCGGGGAGCTGTTTTTT.

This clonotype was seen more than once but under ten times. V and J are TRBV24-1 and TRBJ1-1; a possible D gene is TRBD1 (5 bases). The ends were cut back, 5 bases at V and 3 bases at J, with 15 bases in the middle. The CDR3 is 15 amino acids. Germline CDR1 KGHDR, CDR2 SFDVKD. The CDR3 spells CATSVPVRGDTEAFF. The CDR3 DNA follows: TGTGCCACCAGTGTTCCTGTCCGGGGGGACACTGAAGCTTTCTTT.